Shown below are 21 T cell receptor beta chains from a single sample sequenced in a study of T cells in Graves' hyperthyroidism and ophthalmopathy. TCR beta CDR3 regions were amplified from RNA. In the first-round RT-PCR of the TCR CDR3, the HTBI primer set was used. MiXCR, run by TCRdb on the multiplex PCR reads, gives a single entry per CDR3 protein. The sample comprises approximately 220,000 distinct CDR3 sequences, 15% to 20% of which are singletons, and over 35% rests with the top ten. Specimen: blood. The source is a man in his forties or fifties with Graves' hyperthyroidism.

This clonotype was seen at least ten times. The chain's CDR3 is CASSQVCVRGPRAFF. The CDR3 coding sequence is TGTGCCAGCAGCCAAGTATGTGTGAGGGGGCCGAGAGCTTTCTTT. This chain joins TRBV3-2 and TRBJ1-1; the table calls TRBD1, which could not be checked here. TRBV3-2 is a known pseudogene. This CDR3 comprises 15 residues.

This clonotype appeared many times. The V call is TRBV5-1, the J call TRBJ2-3; D is possibly TRBD1 (6 bases). Germline loops: CDR1 SGHRS, CDR2 YFSETQ. V was clipped by 2 bases and J by 3 bases, with 7 bases between them. CDR3 length: 13 residues. CDR3 in amino acids: CASSLQGTDTQYF. CDR3 DNA sequence: TGCGCCAGCAGCTTACAGGGAACAGATACGCAGTATTTT. The full variable domain, in which reference TRBV5-1 and TRBJ2-3 provide the parts outside the CDR3, is KAGVTQTPRYLIKTRGQQVTLSCSPISGHRSVSWYQQTPGQGLQFLFEYFSETQRNKGNFPGRFSGRQFSNSRSEMNVSTLELGDSALYLCASSLQGTDTQYFGPGTRLTVL.

This clonotype was seen repeatedly, ten times or more. The chain links TRBV9 to TRBJ1-1; 8 bases match TRBD1. Germline V gene sequence: CDR1 SGDLS, CDR2 YYNGEE. This CDR3 region has 15 residues. V gave up 3 bases and J gave up 2 bases; unmatched junction bases: 6. CDR3 region: CASSEAGQDNTEAFF. The CDR3 nucleotides are TGTGCCAGCAGCGAGGCGGGACAGGATAACACTGAAGCTTTCTTT.

This clonotype has just a few counts. The rearrangement joins TRBV7-9 to TRBJ1-1; D is undetermined. Germline-derived CDR1 and CDR2 are SEHNR and FQNEAQ (reference sequence). The CDR3 runs 15 residues. The V end was cut by 5 bases, the J end by 0 bases, with 13 bases between. As DNA, the CDR3 is TGTGCCAGCAGCCCAGGTGAAGGGATGAACACTGAAGCTTTCTTT. Amino acids: CASSPGEGMNTEAFF.

The chain employs TRBV27 and TRBJ1-4; D gene uncertain. V was pared by 3 bases and J by 7 bases, with 9 bases between. The V gene's germline CDR1 is MNHEY and CDR2 SMNVEV (reference sequence). CDR3 length: 13 amino acids. As DNA, the CDR3 is TGTGCCAGCAGTTTTCAGTTTAGTGAAAAACTGTTTTTT. This gives the protein CASSFQFSEKLFF.

This clonotype was picked up many times. The rearrangement uses TRBV18 and TRBJ2-3; TRBD2 agrees at 10 bases. The CDR3 sequence is 15 residues long. V shed 2 bases, J shed 1 base, and the junction held 0 bases outside the gene matches. Germline values: CDR1 KGHSH, CDR2 LQKENI. The CDR3 is CASSPTSGGTDTQYF. CDR3 nucleotides: TGTGCCAGCTCACCAACTAGCGGGGGCACAGATACGCAGTATTTT.

This clonotype was recorded a few times. A read error may explain this, as a much larger clone is one base away. This chain links TRBV2 with TRBJ2-5; D is undetermined. The V gene's germline CDR1 is SNHLY and CDR2 FYNNEI. This CDR3 comprises 12 residues. In DNA, the CDR3 is TGTGCCAGCAGTTTGCGTCGCGAGACCCGGTACTTC. Amino acid sequence: CASSLRRETRYF.

This CDR3 is CASSLESVGNTIYF. In DNA form, the CDR3 reads TGCGCCAGCAGCTTGGAGTCGGTCGGAAACACCATATATTTT. The chain joins TRBV5-1 to TRBJ1-3; D call uncertain. In germline, CDR1 is SGHRS, CDR2 YFSETQ. Trimming took 0 bases from V and 4 from J, leaving 8 bases between them. The CDR3 loop spans 14 amino acids. Based on the CDR3 plus reference TRBV5-1 and TRBJ1-3, the full variable domain is KAGVTQTPRYLIKTRGQQVTLSCSPISGHRSVSWYQQTPGQGLQFLFEYFSETQRNKGNFPGRFSGRQFSNSRSEMNVSTLELGDSALYLCASSLESVGNTIYFGEGSWLTVV.

There are many counts of this clonotype. DNA for the CDR3: TGTGCCAGCAGCATTTCCAGGGTAGCCGAAGCTTTCTTT. Translation: CASSISRVAEAFF. V and J are TRBV7-3 and TRBJ1-1, with D possibly being TRBD1 (5 bases). Trimming cost V 5 bases and J 8 bases, with 15 bases left between them. The CDR3 is 13 amino acids. The germline V gene has CDR1 SGHTA and CDR2 FQGTGA.

Turning to this clonotype: A read error may produce the germline difference seen at one junction end. This chain uses TRBV5-1 with TRBJ1-1; D uncertain. The CDR3 is 14 residues long. The germline V gene has CDR1 SGHRS and CDR2 YFSETQ. The CDR3, as DNA: TGCGCCAGCAGATTGGTTGGGGAGAACACTGAAGCTTTCTTT. Protein product: CASRLVGENTEAFF.

This clonotype was observed many times. The chain recombines TRBV5-5 with TRBJ2-5, with D possibly matching TRBD1 (7 bases). The CDR3 is made up of 16 amino acids. The V gene's germline CDR1 is SGHKS and CDR2 YYEKEE (reference sequence). Trimming cost V 5 bases and J 5 bases, with 22 bases left between them. This chain's CDR3 is CASRPRGGGDYETQYF. The CDR3 coding sequence is TGTGCCAGCAGGCCGCGAGGAGGGGGCGATTACGAGACCCAGTACTTC.

This clonotype was picked up many times. The chain carries TRBV20-1 and TRBJ1-2; perhaps TRBD1 as D (6 bases). There are 14 residues in the CDR3. V was shortened by 2 bases and J by 6 bases, with 16 bases between the two germline ends. Germline V gene lookup returns CDR1 DFQATT and CDR2 SNEGSKA (reference sequence). CDR3: CSARHPETGDGYTF. DNA for the CDR3: TGCAGTGCTAGACATCCGGAGACAGGAGATGGCTACACCTTC.

This clonotype was detected ten times or more. The chain couples TRBV20-1 to TRBJ2-7; D possibly corresponds to TRBD1 (6 bases). This CDR3 has 16 amino acids. The V and J ends lost 0 bases and 5 bases respectively, with 20 bases between them. CDR1 DFQATT and CDR2 SNEGSKA come from the germline V gene (reference sequence). CDR3: CSARDLASWGHDEQYF. CDR3 nucleotide sequence: TGCAGTGCTAGAGACCTCGCGTCTTGGGGGCACGACGAGCAGTACTTC.

This clonotype was counted many times. The chain links TRBV20-1 to TRBJ2-7; D not resolved. Germline loops: CDR1 DFQATT, CDR2 SNEGSKA (reference sequence). CDR3 size: 16 residues. V shed 4 bases and J shed 0 bases, with 19 bases lying between them. In DNA form, the CDR3 reads TGCAGTGCTACACCCCCCACCATAGGGTCCTCCTACGAGCAGTACTTC. This codes for CSATPPTIGSSYEQYF.

This clonotype was seen many times. The CDR3 sequence is CASSMGRGNEKLFF. As DNA, the CDR3 is TGTGCCAGCAGTATGGGCAGGGGTAATGAAAAACTGTTTTTT. The chain uses TRBV7-9 and TRBJ1-4; tentatively, D is TRBD1 (6 bases). Germline V gene data show CDR1 as SEHNR and CDR2 as FQNEAQ (reference sequence). The germline V and J ends were trimmed by 6 bases and 4 bases, with 12 bases remaining between them. CDR3 length equals 14 residues.

In nucleotides, the CDR3 is TGCAGCGTTGATAGGCGGGGGGAAGGCTACACCTTC. Translation gives CSVDRRGEGYTF. The chain recombines TRBV29-1 with TRBJ1-2, with D possibly matching TRBD1 (5 bases). Trimming removed 3 bases from V and 8 bases from J, with 13 bases in between. The CDR3 length is 12 residues. The germline gives CDR1 SQVTM, CDR2 ANQGSEA.

This clonotype was observed many times. The chain joins TRBV3-1 to TRBJ1-1; no reliable D call. This CDR3 has 14 residues. Trimming removed 0 bases at V and 1 base at J, with 6 bases between. CDR1 is LGHDT and CDR2 is YNNKEL in the germline V gene (reference sequence). The CDR3 reads CASSQEGGNTEAFF. The CDR3 DNA is TGTGCCAGCAGCCAAGAAGGTGGGAACACTGAAGCTTTCTTT.

The chain carries TRBV6-2 or TRBV6-3 and TRBJ2-7; 7 bases map to TRBD2. The junction had 9 bases not matched to a gene; V was cut back by 5 bases and J by 2 bases. CDR1 and CDR2 from the germline V gene are MNHEY and SVGEGT. This CDR3 is 15 amino acids long. The CDR3 protein is CASSPPGGRTYEQYF. DNA for the CDR3: TGTGCCAGCAGTCCACCCGGGGGGAGAACCTACGAGCAGTACTTC.

This clonotype came up many times. The chain has TRBV30 and TRBJ2-6; D ambiguous. The CDR3 runs 13 residues. Trimming left V 4 bases short and J 2 bases short, with 6 bases between. Germline V gene data show CDR1 as GTSNPN and CDR2 as SVGIG (reference sequence). Here the CDR3 DNA reads TGTGCCTGGAACCTTCCTGGGGCCAACGTCCTGACTTTC. It is translated as CAWNLPGANVLTF.

The gene calls are TRBV3-1 and TRBJ2-2; D not resolved. This CDR3 contains 12 residues. CDR1 LGHDT and CDR2 YNNKEL come from the germline V gene (reference sequence). The V and J ends lost 3 bases and 4 bases respectively, with 3 bases between them. CDR3 nucleotides: TGTGCCAGCAGCCATTTCACCGGGGAGCTGTTTTTT. Its protein product is CASSHFTGELFF.

This clonotype was picked up many times. The chain carries TRBV12-3 or TRBV12-4 and TRBJ1-2; D is undetermined. The V end lost 4 bases, the J end lost 1 base, and 4 bases lay between the germline ends. CDR3 length equals 12 residues. The CDR3 region is CASSSSNYGYTF. For the CDR3, the DNA is TGTGCCAGCAGTTCGAGTAACTATGGCTACACCTTC.